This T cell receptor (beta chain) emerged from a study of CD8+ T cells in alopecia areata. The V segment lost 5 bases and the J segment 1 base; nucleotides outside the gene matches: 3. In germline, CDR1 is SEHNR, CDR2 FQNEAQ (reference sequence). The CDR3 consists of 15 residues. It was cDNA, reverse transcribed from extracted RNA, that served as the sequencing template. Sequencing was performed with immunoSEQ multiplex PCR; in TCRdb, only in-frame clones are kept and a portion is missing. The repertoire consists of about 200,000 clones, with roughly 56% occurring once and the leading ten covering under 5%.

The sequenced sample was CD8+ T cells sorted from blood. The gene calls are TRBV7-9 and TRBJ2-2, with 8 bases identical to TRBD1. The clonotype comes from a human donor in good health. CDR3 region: CASSLGTGNTGELFF. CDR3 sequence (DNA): TGTGCCAGCAGCCTCGGGACAGGGAACACCGGGGAGCTGTTTTTT.